This TCR beta chain was observed in a study of blood T cell repertoires in COVID-19. Study context: Samples representing acute and convalescent COVID-19 were sourced from the United States, Italy and Spain. Sources were T cells, B-cell-depleted T cells, or PBMCs; the material itself was cDNA or gDNA.

In the authors' workflow: Nucleated cell number was recorded as an estimate derived from reference gene primer amplification. TCRdb keeps only in-frame clones here, not all; method: immunoSEQ multiplex PCR. The V and J calls and clone size are taken from that table; D and trimming were inferred from the DNA. The sample lists 25,000 to 35,000 clones, over 75% occurring once. Germline CDR1 LGHNA, CDR2 YNFKEQ. V gave up 1 base and J gave up 5 bases, with 14 bases separating them. The CDR3 spans 15 residues. Sequenced: peripheral blood. The V gene is TRBV4-2, the J gene TRBJ1-2; D may be TRBD1 (6 bases). The sequence came from a human donor with active COVID-19. The donor label of this sample is uncertain. CDR3 loop: CASSQAGRQDYGYTF. The CDR3 DNA sequence: TGTGCCAGCAGCCAAGCCGGTAGACAGGATTATGGCTACACCTTC.